This TCR beta chain was found in a study of siplizumab effects on memory and regulatory T cells. Study-wide results and limits: Unstimulated subsets accounted for the mapping of only a minor share of the clones that were alloreactive. Naive T cells, seemingly more diverse than memory cells, seemed major alloresponse contributors. With siplizumab, cumulative frequency of CD4+ memory-derived alloreactive sequences dropped significantly. The study did not confirm that proliferating Tregs from siplizumab cultures were suppressive.

The protocol was immunoSEQ multiplex PCR, while the TCRdb copy is restricted to in-frame clones and leaves out a portion. This table holds over 100,000 clones, approximately 92% found once. To note about this clone: Its target is unknown.

Trimming cost V 0 bases and J 2 bases, with 14 bases left between them. The CDR3 consists of 17 residues. Germline CDR1 and CDR2: SGHRS and YFSETQ. The source material was non-Treg CD4+ T cells sorted from blood. The TCR was taken from a human donor in good health. This rearrangement joins TRBV5-1 to TRBJ2-2, with D maybe TRBD2 (6 bases). The CDR3 loop is CASSLAGGATNTGELFF. CDR3 nucleotides: TGCGCCAGCAGCTTGGCTGGAGGGGCCACAAACACCGGGGAGCTGTTTTTT.